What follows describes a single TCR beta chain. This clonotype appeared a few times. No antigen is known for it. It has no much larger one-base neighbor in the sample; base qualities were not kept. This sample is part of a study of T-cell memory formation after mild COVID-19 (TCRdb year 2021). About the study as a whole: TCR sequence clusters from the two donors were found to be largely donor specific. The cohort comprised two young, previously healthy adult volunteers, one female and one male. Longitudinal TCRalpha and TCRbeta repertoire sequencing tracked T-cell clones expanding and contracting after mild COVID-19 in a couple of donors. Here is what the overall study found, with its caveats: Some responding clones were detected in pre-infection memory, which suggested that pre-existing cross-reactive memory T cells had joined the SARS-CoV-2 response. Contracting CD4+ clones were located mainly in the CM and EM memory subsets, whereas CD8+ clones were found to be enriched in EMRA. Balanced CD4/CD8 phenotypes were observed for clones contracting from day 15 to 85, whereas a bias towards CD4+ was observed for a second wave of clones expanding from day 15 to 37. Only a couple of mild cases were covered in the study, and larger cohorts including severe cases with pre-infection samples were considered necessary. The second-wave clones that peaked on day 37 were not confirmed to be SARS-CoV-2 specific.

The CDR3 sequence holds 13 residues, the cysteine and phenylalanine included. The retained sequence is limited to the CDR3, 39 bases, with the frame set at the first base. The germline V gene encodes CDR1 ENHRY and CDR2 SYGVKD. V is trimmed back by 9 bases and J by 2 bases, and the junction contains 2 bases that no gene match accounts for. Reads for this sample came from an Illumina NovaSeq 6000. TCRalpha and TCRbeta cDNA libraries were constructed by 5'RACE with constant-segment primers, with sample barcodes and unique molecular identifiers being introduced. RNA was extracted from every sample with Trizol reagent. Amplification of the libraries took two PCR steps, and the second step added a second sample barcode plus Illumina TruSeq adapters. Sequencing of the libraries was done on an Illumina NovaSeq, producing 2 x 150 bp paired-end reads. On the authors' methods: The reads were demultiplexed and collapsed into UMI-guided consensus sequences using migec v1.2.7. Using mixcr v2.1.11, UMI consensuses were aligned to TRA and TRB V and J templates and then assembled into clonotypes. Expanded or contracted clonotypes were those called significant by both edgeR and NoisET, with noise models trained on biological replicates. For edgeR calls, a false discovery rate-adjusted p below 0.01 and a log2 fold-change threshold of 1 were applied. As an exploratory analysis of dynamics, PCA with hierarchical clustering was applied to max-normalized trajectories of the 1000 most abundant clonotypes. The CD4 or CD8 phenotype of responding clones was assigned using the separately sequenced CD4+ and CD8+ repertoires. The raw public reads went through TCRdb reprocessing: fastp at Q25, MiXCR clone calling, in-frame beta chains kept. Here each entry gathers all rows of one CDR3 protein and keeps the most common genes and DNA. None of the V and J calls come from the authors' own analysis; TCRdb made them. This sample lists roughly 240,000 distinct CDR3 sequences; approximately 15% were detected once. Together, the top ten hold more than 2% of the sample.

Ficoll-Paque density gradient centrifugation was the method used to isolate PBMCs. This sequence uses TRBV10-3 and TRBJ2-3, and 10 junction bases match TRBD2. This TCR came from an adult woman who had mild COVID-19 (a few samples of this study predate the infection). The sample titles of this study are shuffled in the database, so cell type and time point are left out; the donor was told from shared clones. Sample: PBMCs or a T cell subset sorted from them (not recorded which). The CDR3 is CAIAGGPTDTQYF. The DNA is TGTGCCATAGCGGGGGGGCCCACAGATACGCAGTATTTT.